This entry is about one T cell receptor beta chain. Its antigen is unidentified. Reasons for excluding patients were uncontrolled infection, other autoimmune disease, pregnancy or lactation. Fresh 10 ml peripheral blood yielded PBMCs. TCR beta CDR3 sequences were amplified from RNA transcripts. With the HTBI primer set, the TCR CDR3 went through a first round of RT-PCR. TCRdb re-analysed the multiplex PCR reads in MiXCR, keeping a single row per CDR3 protein. The table records hundreds of thousands of distinct CDR3 sequences, around a quarter of them present only once. CDR1 MNHNS and CDR2 SASEGT come from the germline V gene. The V end was cut by 10 bases, the J end by 2 bases, with 14 bases between. The CDR3 loop spans 13 amino acids. These data come from a study of T cells in Graves' hyperthyroidism and ophthalmopathy. The study, taken as a whole, reports: A model using 13 V-J features told ophthalmopathy apart from stable hyperthyroidism.

The sample comprised blood. The TCR sequence derives from a woman in her twenties or thirties with Graves' ophthalmopathy. This chain connects TRBV6-1 to TRBJ1-2; tentatively, D is TRBD1 (5 bases). The CDR3 nucleotides read TGTGCCACCCGCGAGGAGGGGAACTATGGCTACACCTTC. It codes for CATREEGNYGYTF.